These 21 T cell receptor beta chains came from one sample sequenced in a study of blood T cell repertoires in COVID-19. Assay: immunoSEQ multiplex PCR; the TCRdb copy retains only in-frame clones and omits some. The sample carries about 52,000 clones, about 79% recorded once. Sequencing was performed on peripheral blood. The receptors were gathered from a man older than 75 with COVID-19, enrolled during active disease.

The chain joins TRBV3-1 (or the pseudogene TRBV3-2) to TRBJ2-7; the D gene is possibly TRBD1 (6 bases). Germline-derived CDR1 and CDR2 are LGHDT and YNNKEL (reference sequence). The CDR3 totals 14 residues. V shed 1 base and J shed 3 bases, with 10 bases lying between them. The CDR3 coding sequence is TGTGCCAGCAGCCAAGCTCAGGGGAGCTACGAGCAGTACGTC. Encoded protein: CASSQAQGSYEQYV.

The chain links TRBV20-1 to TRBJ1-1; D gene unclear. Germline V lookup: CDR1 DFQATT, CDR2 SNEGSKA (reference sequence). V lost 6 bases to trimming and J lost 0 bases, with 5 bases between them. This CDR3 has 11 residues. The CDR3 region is CSARMNTEAFF. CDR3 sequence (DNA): TGCAGTGCGAGGATGAACACTGAAGCTTTCTTT.

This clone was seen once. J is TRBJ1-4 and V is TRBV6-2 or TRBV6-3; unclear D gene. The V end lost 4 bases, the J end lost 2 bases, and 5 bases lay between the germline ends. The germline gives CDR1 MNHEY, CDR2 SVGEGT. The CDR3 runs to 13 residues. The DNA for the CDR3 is TGTGCCAGCAGTTTTGAGACTAATGAAAAACTGTTTTTT. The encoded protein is CASSFETNEKLFF.

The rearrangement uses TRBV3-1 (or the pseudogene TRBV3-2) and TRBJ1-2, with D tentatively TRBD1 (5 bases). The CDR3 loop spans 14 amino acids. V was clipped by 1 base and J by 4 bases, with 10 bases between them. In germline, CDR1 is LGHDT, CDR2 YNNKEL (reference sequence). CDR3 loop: CASSQGQISYGYTF. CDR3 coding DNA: TGTGCCAGCAGCCAAGGACAGATCTCCTATGGCTACACCTTC.

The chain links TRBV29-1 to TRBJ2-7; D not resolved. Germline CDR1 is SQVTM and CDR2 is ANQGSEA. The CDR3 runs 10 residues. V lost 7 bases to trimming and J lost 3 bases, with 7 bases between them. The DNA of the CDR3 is TGCAGCGCCATCTACTACGAGCAGTACTTC. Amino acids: CSAIYYEQYF.

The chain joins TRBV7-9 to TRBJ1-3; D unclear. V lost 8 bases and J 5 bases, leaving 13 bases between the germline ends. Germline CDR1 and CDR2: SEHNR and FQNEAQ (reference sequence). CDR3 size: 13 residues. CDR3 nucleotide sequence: TGTGCCAGCGCGGGGAGGGAGAGAAACACCATATATTTT. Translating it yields CASAGRERNTIYF.

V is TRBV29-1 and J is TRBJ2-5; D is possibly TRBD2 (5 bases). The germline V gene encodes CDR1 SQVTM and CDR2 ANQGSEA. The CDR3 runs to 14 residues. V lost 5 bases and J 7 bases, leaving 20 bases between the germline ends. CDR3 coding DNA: TGCAGCGTTCGGGGAGCGGAGCCAGAAGGGACCCAGTACTTC. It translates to CSVRGAEPEGTQYF.

This chain's CDR3 is CASSLDTYNEKLFF. DNA for the CDR3: TGTGCCAGCAGCTTGGACACCTACAATGAAAAACTGTTTTTT. The rearrangement uses TRBV7-2 and TRBJ1-4; a possible D gene is TRBD1 (5 bases). V lost 3 bases to trimming and J lost 5 bases, with 10 bases between them. Germline-derived CDR1 and CDR2 are SGHTA and FQGNSA. The CDR3 is 14 amino acids.

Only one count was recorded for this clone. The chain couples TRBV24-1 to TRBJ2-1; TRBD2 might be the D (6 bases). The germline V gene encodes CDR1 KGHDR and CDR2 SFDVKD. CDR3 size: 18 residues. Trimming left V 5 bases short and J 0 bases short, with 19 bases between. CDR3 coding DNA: TGTGCCACCAGTGCCCCTTCTCGGGCGGGGTTCTCCTACAATGAGCAGTTCTTC. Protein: CATSAPSRAGFSYNEQFF.

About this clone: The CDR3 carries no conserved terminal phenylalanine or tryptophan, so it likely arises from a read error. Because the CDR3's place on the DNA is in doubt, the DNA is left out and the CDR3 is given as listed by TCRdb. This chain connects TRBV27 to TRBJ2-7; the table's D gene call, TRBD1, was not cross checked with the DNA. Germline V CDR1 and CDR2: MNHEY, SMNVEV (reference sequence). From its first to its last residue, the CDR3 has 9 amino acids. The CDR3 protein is CASSLAGGG.

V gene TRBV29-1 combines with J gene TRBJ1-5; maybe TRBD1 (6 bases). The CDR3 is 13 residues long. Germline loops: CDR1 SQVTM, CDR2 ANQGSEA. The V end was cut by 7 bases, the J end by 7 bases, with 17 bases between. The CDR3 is CSAQWGLEQPQHF. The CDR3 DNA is TGCAGCGCCCAGTGGGGGCTGGAACAGCCCCAGCATTTT.

The CDR3 nucleotides are TGTGCCAGCAGCTTGGGGCAGGGGGTGTCTCAGCCCCAGCATTTT. It translates to CASSLGQGVSQPQHF. This chain joins TRBV7-6 and TRBJ1-5, with TRBD1 identical over 7 bases. V shed 3 bases, J shed 6 bases, and the junction held 8 bases outside the gene matches. The CDR3 is made up of 15 amino acids. The germline gives CDR1 SGHVS, CDR2 FNYEAQ.

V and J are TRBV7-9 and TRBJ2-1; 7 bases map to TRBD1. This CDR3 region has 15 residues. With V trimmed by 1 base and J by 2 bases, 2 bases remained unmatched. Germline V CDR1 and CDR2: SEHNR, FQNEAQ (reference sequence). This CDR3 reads CASSLVQGAYNEQFF. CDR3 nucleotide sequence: TGTGCCAGCAGCTTAGTGCAGGGGGCCTACAATGAGCAGTTCTTC.

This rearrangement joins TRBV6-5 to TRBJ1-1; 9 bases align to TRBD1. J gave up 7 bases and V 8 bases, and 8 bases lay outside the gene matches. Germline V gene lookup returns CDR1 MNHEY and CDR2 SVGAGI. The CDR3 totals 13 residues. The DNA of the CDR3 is TGTGCCAGCGCGGGACAGGGTGGGGGTGAAGCTTTCTTT. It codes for CASAGQGGGEAFF.

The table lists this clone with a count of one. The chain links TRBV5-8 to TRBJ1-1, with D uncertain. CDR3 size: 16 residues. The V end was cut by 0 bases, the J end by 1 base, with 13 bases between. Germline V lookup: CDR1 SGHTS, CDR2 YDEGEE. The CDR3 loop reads CASSLGGQQQNTEAFF. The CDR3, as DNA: TGTGCCAGCAGCTTGGGCGGGCAACAGCAGAACACTGAAGCTTTCTTT.

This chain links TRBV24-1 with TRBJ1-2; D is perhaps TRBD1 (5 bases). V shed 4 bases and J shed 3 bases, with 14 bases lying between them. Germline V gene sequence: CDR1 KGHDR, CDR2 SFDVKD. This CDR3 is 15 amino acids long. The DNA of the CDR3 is TGTGCCACCAGTGAAGGACGCCAGGGCTACTATGGCTACACCTTC. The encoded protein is CATSEGRQGYYGYTF.

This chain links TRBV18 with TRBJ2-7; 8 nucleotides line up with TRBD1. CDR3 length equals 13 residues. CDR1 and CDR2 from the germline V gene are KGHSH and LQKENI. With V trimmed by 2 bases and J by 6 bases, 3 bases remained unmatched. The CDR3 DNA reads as TGTGCCAGCTCACCAAATACAGGGGGCGAGCAGTACGTC. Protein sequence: CASSPNTGGEQYV.

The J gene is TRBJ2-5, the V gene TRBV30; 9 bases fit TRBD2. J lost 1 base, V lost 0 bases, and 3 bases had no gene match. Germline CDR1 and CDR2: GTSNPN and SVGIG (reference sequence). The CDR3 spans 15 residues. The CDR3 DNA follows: TGTGCCTGGAGTGTACTAGCGGGTGTCCAAGAGACCCAGTACTTC. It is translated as CAWSVLAGVQETQYF.

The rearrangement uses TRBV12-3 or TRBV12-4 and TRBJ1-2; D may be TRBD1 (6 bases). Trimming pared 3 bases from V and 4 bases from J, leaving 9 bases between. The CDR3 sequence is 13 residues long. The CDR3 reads CASSFGQSYGYTF. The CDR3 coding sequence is TGTGCCAGCAGTTTCGGACAGAGCTATGGCTACACCTTC.

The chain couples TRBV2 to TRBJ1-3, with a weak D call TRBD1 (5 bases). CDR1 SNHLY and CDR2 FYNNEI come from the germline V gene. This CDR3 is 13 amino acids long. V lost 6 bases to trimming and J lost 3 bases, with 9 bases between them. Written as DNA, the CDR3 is TGTGCCAGCAGCTCGGGACTTGGAAACACCATATATTTT. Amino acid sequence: CASSSGLGNTIYF.

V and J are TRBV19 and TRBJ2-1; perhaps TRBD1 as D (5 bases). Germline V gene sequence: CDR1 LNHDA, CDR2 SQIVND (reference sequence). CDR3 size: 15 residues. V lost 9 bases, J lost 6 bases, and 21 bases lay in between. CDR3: CASTTHSQRGNEQFF. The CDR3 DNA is TGTGCCAGCACCACGCATTCTCAAAGGGGCAATGAGCAGTTCTTC. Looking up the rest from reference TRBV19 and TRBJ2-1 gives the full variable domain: DGGITQSPKYLFRKEGQNVTLSCEQNLNHDAMYWYRQDPGQGLRLIYYSQIVNDFQKGDIAEGYSVSREKKESFPLTVTSAQKNPTAFYLCASTTHSQRGNEQFFGPGTRLTVL.